This TCR beta chain emerged from a study of OX40 agonist ivuxolimab in advanced cancers. Across the study: Dose-escalation patients had hepatocellular carcinoma, melanoma, renal cell or head and neck cancer.

The data were produced by immunoSEQ multiplex PCR, yet TCRdb's version contains in-frame clones alone and is incomplete. The sample carries about 74,000 clones, roughly 83% recorded once. CDR3 length equals 14 residues. The V gene end was trimmed by 3 bases and the J gene end by 4 bases; junction bases not matched to a gene: 5. Germline-derived CDR1 and CDR2 are SQVTM and ANQGSEA. This sequence was found in an adult with an advanced solid tumor such as melanoma, head and neck, liver or kidney cancer. The sequenced sample was CD4+ or CD8+ T cells sorted from blood, obtained in a trial of the OX40 agonist ivuxolimab. The gene calls are TRBV29-1 and TRBJ2-1; 8 bases match TRBD1. The CDR3 loop is CSVEGRTGYNEQFF. The CDR3 coding sequence is TGCAGCGTTGAGGGACGGACAGGGTACAATGAGCAGTTCTTC.